This T cell receptor (beta chain) was recovered during a study of T cell responses to AZD1222 COVID-19 vaccine. Assay: immunoSEQ multiplex PCR; the TCRdb copy retains only in-frame clones and omits some. The table lists 150,000 or so clones, approximately 88% of them singletons. Note on this clone: What it binds is not known.

Trimming pared 4 bases from V and 1 base from J, leaving 13 bases between. The CDR3 totals 15 residues. Germline CDR1 is MNHEY and CDR2 is SVGAGI. General study findings and limits: Elevations in Spike-specific TCR breadth and depth followed administration of two AZD1222 doses.

This sequence originates from an adult in good health. Here the sequenced sample was peripheral blood, taken on day 0 of AZD1222 vaccination. The V call is TRBV6-5, the J call TRBJ1-1; weak D call: TRBD1 (6 bases). The CDR3 DNA is TGTGCCAGCAGTTCCAGGGGCAGTGGGAACACTGAAGCTTTCTTT. Translating it yields CASSSRGSGNTEAFF.